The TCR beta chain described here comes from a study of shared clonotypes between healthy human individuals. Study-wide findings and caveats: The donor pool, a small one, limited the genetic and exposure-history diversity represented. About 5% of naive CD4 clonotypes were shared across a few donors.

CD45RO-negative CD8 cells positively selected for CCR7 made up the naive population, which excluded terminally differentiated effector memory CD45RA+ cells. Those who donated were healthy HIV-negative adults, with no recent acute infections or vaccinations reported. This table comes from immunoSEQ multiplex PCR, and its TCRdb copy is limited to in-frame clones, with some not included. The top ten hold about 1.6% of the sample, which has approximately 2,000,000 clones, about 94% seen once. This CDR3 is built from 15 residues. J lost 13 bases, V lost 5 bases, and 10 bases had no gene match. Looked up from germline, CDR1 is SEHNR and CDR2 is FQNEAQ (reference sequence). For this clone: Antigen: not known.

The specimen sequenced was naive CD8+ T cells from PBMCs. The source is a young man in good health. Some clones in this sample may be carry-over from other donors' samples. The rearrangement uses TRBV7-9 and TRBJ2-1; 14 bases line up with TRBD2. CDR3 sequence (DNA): TGTGCCAGCAGCCTGGGGACTAGCGGGAGAGAAACACAGTTCTTC. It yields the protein CASSLGTSGRETQFF. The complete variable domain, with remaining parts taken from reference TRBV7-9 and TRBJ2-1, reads DTGVSQNPRHKITKRGQNVTFRCDPISEHNRLYWYRQTLGQGPEFLTYFQNEAQLEKSRLLSDRFSAERPKGSFSTLEIQRTEQGDSAMYLCASSLGTSGRETQFFGPGTRLTVL.